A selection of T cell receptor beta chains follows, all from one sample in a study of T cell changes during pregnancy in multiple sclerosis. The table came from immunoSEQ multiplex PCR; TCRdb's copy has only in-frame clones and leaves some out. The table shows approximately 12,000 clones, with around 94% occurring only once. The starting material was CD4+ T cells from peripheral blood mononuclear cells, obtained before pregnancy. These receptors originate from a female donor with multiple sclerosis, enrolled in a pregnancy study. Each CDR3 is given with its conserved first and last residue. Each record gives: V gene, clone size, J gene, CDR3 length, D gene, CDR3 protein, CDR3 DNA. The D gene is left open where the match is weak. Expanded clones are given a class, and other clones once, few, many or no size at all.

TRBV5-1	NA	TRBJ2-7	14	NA	CASSFSQGGYEQYF	TGCGCCAGCAGCTTCTCACAGGGTGGCTACGAGCAGTACTTC
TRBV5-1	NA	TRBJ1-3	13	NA	CASRNDRGNTIYF	TGCGCCAGCAGAAACGACAGGGGAAACACCATATATTTT
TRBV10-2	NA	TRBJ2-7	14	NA	CASSDFSSGYEQYF	TGCGCCAGCAGTGATTTCAGCTCGGGATACGAGCAGTACTTC
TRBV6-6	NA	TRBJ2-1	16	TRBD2	CASSYTGGAADNEQFF	TGTGCCAGCAGTTATACGGGGGGGGCGGCAGACAATGAGCAGTTCTTC
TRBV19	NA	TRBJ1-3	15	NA	CASRKGRGPGNTIYF	TGTGCCAGTAGAAAAGGACGAGGGCCGGGAAACACCATATATTTT
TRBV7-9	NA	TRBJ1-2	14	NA	CASSYSRGSDGYTF	TGTGCCAGCAGCTACTCCAGGGGCAGCGATGGCTACACCTTC
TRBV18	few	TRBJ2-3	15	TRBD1	CASSPQGASTDTQYF	TGTGCCAGCTCACCACAGGGGGCTAGCACAGATACGCAGTATTTT
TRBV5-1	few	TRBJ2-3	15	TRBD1	CASSLLQGAIDTQYF	TGCGCCAGCAGCTTATTACAGGGGGCGATCGATACGCAGTATTTT
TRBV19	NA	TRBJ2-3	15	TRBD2	CASSIGTRPTDTQYF	TGTGCCAGTAGTATCGGGACTAGGCCCACAGATACGCAGTATTTT
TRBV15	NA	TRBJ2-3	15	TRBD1	CATRHGTGASGTQYF	TGTGCCACCAGGCACGGGACAGGCGCCTCCGGTACGCAGTATTTT
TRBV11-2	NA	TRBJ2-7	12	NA	CASSPPGYEQYF	TGTGCCAGCAGCCCCCCGGGGTACGAGCAGTACTTC
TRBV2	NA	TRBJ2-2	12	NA	CASSLANGELFF	TGTGCCAGCAGCCTAGCGAACGGGGAGCTGTTTTTT
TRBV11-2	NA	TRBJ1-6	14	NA	CASSLGAGGSPLHF	TGTGCCAGCAGCTTAGGGGCAGGAGGTTCACCCCTCCACTTT
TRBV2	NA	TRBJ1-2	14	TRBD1	CASRLTGPLWGYTF	TGTGCCAGCAGGTTGACAGGGCCCCTCTGGGGCTACACCTTC
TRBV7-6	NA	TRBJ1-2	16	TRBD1	CASSLGSAGGGYGYTF	TGTGCCAGCAGCTTAGGATCGGCAGGGGGAGGCTATGGCTACACCTTC